The 19 T cell receptor beta chains given below trace back to one sample, sequenced in a study of blood T cell repertoires in COVID-19. Assay: immunoSEQ multiplex PCR; the TCRdb copy retains only in-frame clones and omits some. The table has some 100,000 clones, about 86% seen once. Sequences were obtained from PBMCs or T cells enriched from blood (not recorded which). These receptors originate from a woman between 45 and 65 years old who had recovered from COVID-19.

The chain employs TRBV5-1 and TRBJ1-1; no firm D call. Germline CDR1 is SGHRS and CDR2 is YFSETQ. CDR3 size: 16 residues. Trimming stripped 0 bases from V and 6 bases from J, with 18 bases between. The CDR3 DNA is TGCGCCAGCAGCTTGGTAACCGGCGGTCGTAGGTCTGAAGCTTTCTTT. Translating gives CASSLVTGGRRSEAFF.

The genes are TRBV5-8 and TRBJ2-1, with TRBD2 matching 12 bases. The ends lost 1 base at V and 5 bases at J; junction bases unmatched: 7. The CDR3 is made up of 17 amino acids. Germline lookup yields CDR1 SGHTS and CDR2 YDEGEE. In DNA form, the CDR3 reads TGTGCCAGCAGCTTGAAACTAGCGGGGGGTTACCACAATGAGCAGTTCTTC. This gives the protein CASSLKLAGGYHNEQFF. Combining the CDR3 with reference TRBV5-8 and TRBJ2-1 gives the whole variable domain EAGVTQSPTHLIKTRGQQATLRCSPISGHTSVYWYQQALGLGLQFLLWYDEGEERNRGNFPPRFSGRQFPNYSSELNVNALELEDSALYLCASSLKLAGGYHNEQFFGPGTRLTVL.

The chain links TRBV18 to TRBJ2-5, with D perhaps matching TRBD2 (5 bases). Trimming stripped 4 bases from V and 9 bases from J, with 15 bases between. Germline V gene lookup returns CDR1 KGHSH and CDR2 LQKENI. The CDR3 is made up of 13 amino acids. The CDR3: CASSRAAAGAQYF. CDR3 nucleotide sequence: TGTGCCAGCTCACGGGCAGCGGCCGGGGCCCAGTACTTC.

The gene calls are TRBV3-1 (or the pseudogene TRBV3-2) and TRBJ2-5; 10 positions match TRBD1. After removal of 4 bases from V and 2 bases from J, the junction contained 4 bases not matched to a gene. Germline lookup yields CDR1 LGHDT and CDR2 YNNKEL (reference sequence). CDR3 length: 15 residues. The CDR3 DNA reads as TGTGCCAGCAGCCCTCGGGACAGGGGACAAGAGACCCAGTACTTC. It translates to CASSPRDRGQETQYF.

This chain links TRBV24-1 with TRBJ1-3, with a possible D match to TRBD1 (5 bases). The CDR3 totals 16 residues. Trimming stripped 1 base from V and 0 bases from J, with 9 bases between. CDR1 and CDR2 from the germline V gene are KGHDR and SFDVKD. CDR3 sequence (DNA): TGTGCCACCAGTGATTTCAGACAGAGCTCTGGAAACACCATATATTTT. It specifies CATSDFRQSSGNTIYF.

The V and J genes are TRBV9 and TRBJ2-2, with 9 bases identical to TRBD1. V lost 6 bases and J lost 1; bases outside the gene matches: 10. CDR3 length: 17 amino acids. Germline V gives CDR1 SGDLS, CDR2 YYNGEE. DNA of the CDR3: TGTGCCAGCACGGGACAGGGAGTAGCACTGAACACCGGGGAGCTGTTTTTT. This sequence encodes CASTGQGVALNTGELFF.

This chain links TRBV5-1 with TRBJ1-5; D is possibly TRBD1 (5 bases). This CDR3 region has 16 residues. CDR1 is SGHRS, CDR2 YFSETQ, per germline. V was trimmed by 0 bases and J by 2 bases, leaving 12 bases between them. The CDR3 sequence: CASSLGVGLGNQPQHF. CDR3 sequence (DNA): TGCGCCAGCAGCTTGGGAGTGGGGCTTGGCAATCAGCCCCAGCATTTT.

This clone showed up just a few times. The rearrangement uses TRBV27 and TRBJ1-4; D might be TRBD1 (6 bases). V lost 4 bases to trimming and J lost 5 bases, with 17 bases between them. The CDR3 extends over 16 amino acids. The germline gives CDR1 MNHEY, CDR2 SMNVEV (reference sequence). This CDR3 reads CASSSLIGGRNEKLFF. The CDR3 bases are TGTGCCAGCAGTTCCCTGATAGGGGGTCGGAATGAAAAACTGTTTTTT.

The chain joins TRBV7-2 to TRBJ2-5, with 10 bases matching TRBD1. Germline trimming cut 5 bases from V and 5 bases from J; bases unmatched to any gene: 8. The V gene's germline CDR1 is SGHTA and CDR2 FQGNSA. The CDR3 has 15 residues. CDR3 protein: CASSAGQGVWETQYF. The CDR3 DNA is TGTGCCAGCAGCGCAGGACAGGGGGTCTGGGAGACCCAGTACTTC.

The rearrangement joins TRBV9 to TRBJ2-7; 7 bases fit TRBD2. The CDR3 has 14 residues. Germline CDR1 and CDR2: SGDLS and YYNGEE. The V and J ends lost 4 bases and 4 bases, in that order; junction bases with no gene match: 8. In DNA, the CDR3 is TGTGCCAGCAGCATCGCGGGAGACGTTTACGAGCAGTACTTC. Translation: CASSIAGDVYEQYF. The full variable domain, in which reference TRBV9 and TRBJ2-7 provide the parts outside the CDR3, is DSGVTQTPKHLITATGQRVTLRCSPRSGDLSVYWYQQSLDQGLQFLIQYYNGEERAKGNILERFSAQQFPDLHSELNLSSLELGDSALYFCASSIAGDVYEQYFGPGTRLTVT.

The chain combines TRBV7-3 with TRBJ2-7, with a possible D match to TRBD2 (5 bases). This CDR3 region has 13 residues. The V end lost 5 bases, the J end lost 7 bases, and 15 bases lay between the germline ends. The germline V gene encodes CDR1 SGHTA and CDR2 FQGTGA. The CDR3 spells CASSDGPPGEQYF. The CDR3 nucleotides are TGTGCCAGCAGCGACGGACCCCCGGGGGAGCAGTACTTC.

The sample holds one count of this clone. This sequence joins TRBV5-1 and TRBJ1-1; a weak D match, TRBD1 (6 bases). The CDR3 is 13 residues long. With 3 bases removed from V and 11 bases from J, the gap between germline ends came to 17 bases. Germline CDR1 reads SGHRS; CDR2 reads YFSETQ. CDR3 region: CASSYSTGSEAFF. In nucleotides, the CDR3 is TGCGCCAGCAGCTACTCAACAGGGAGTGAGGCTTTCTTT. The full variable domain, in which reference TRBV5-1 and TRBJ1-1 provide the parts outside the CDR3, is KAGVTQTPRYLIKTRGQQVTLSCSPISGHRSVSWYQQTPGQGLQFLFEYFSETQRNKGNFPGRFSGRQFSNSRSEMNVSTLELGDSALYLCASSYSTGSEAFFGQGTRLTVV.

The chain carries TRBV29-1 and TRBJ2-4; TRBD2 aligns across 7 bases. After removal of 1 base from V and 5 bases from J, the junction contained 2 bases not matched to a gene. The germline CDR1 and CDR2 sequences are SQVTM and ANQGSEA. The CDR3 totals 13 residues. The DNA of the CDR3 is TGCAGCGTTGAAGCGGGGGGACAAAACATTCAGTACTTC. Its translation is CSVEAGGQNIQYF.

The J gene is TRBJ1-4, the V gene TRBV28; possibly TRBD1 for D (6 bases). V gave up 7 bases and J gave up 7 bases, with 13 bases separating them. Per the germline V gene, CDR1 is MDHEN and CDR2 is SYDVKM. The CDR3 totals 13 residues. The DNA of the CDR3 is TGTGCCAGCAAGACAGGTATCATTGAAAAACTGTTTTTT. Protein sequence: CASKTGIIEKLFF.

Points on this clone: The junction departs from the called germline gene at one end, perhaps through a read error. The chain combines TRBV28 with TRBJ2-7; TRBD1 matches 7 bases. The CDR3 length is 12 residues. Germline V gives CDR1 MDHEN, CDR2 SYDVKM. The CDR3 is CASSSYKGTEDF. CDR3 coding DNA: TGTGCCAGCAGCTCGTATAAAGGGACAGAGGACTTC.

This clone occurred once. The gene calls are TRBV18 and TRBJ2-5; the D is unclear. The CDR3 has 13 residues. Germline V gives CDR1 KGHSH, CDR2 LQKENI. Trimming shortened V by 3 bases and J by 3 bases, and 8 bases separated the two germline ends. This CDR3 reads CASSPDIEETQYF. The DNA of the CDR3 is TGTGCCAGCTCACCCGACATAGAAGAGACCCAGTACTTC.

The chain couples TRBV5-6 to TRBJ1-1; the D is unclear. CDR1 and CDR2 from the germline V gene are SGHDT and YYEEEE. The V gene lost 4 bases and the J gene lost 4 bases, with 11 bases spanning the gap. This CDR3 has 13 residues. Written as DNA, the CDR3 is TGTGCCAGCAGCCGAAGAGGTCGCACTGAAGCTTTCTTT. Translated: CASSRRGRTEAFF.

The genes are TRBV2 and TRBJ1-5; D possibly corresponds to TRBD1 (5 bases). Trimming left V 6 bases short and J 7 bases short, with 10 bases between. The CDR3 spans 12 residues. Germline V gene lookup returns CDR1 SNHLY and CDR2 FYNNEI. In nucleotides, the CDR3 is TGTGCCAGCAGGGCCCCAGGGCAGCCCCAGCATTTT. This codes for CASRAPGQPQHF.

The V gene is TRBV3-1 (or the pseudogene TRBV3-2), the J gene TRBJ1-1; D gene unclear. Germline V lookup: CDR1 LGHDT, CDR2 YNNKEL (reference sequence). The CDR3 totals 13 residues. V lost 6 bases to trimming and J lost 6 bases, with 14 bases between them. CDR3 protein: CASRPGSRPEAFF. Written as DNA, the CDR3 is TGTGCCAGCAGACCCGGGAGTCGACCTGAAGCTTTCTTT.